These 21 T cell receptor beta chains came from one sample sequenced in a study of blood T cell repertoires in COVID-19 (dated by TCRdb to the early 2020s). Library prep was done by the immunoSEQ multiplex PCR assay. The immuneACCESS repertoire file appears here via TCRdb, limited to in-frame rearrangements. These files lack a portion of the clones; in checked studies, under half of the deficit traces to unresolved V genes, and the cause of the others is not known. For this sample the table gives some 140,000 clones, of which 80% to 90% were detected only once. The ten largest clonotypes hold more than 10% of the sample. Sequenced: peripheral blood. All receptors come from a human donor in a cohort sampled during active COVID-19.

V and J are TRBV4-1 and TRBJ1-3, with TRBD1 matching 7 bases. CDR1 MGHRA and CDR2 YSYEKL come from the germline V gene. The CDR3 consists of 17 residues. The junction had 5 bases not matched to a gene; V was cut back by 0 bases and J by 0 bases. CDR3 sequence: CASSQDDGTVSGNTIYF. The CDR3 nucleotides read TGCGCCAGCAGCCAAGATGATGGGACAGTCTCTGGAAACACCATATATTTT.

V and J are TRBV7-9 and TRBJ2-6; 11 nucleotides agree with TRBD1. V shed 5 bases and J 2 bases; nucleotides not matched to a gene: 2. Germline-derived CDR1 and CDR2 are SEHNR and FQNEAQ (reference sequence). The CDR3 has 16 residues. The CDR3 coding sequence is TGTGCCAGCAGCCCGGACAGGGGGCCTGGGGCCAACGTCCTGACTTTC. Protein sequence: CASSPDRGPGANVLTF.

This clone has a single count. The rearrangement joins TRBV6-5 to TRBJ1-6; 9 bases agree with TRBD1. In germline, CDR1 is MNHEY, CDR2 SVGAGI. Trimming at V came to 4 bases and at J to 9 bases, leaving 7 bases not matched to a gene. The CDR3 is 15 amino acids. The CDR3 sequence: CASSSRQGDGSPLHF. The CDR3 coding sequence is TGTGCCAGCAGTTCCCGACAGGGGGACGGTTCACCCCTCCACTTT.

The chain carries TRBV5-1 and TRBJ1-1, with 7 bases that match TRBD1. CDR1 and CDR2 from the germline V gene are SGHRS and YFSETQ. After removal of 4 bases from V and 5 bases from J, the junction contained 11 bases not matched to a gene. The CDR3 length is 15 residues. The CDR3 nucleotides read TGCGCCAGCAGCCAGCAGGGGGGCACTATGACTGAAGCTTTCTTT. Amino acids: CASSQQGGTMTEAFF.

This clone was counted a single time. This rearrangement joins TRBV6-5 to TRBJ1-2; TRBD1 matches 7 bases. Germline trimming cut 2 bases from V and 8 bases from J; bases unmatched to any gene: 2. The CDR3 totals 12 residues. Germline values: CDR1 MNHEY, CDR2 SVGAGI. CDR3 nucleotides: TGTGCCAGCAGTTACAGGGACAGCGGCTACACCTTC. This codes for CASSYRDSGYTF.

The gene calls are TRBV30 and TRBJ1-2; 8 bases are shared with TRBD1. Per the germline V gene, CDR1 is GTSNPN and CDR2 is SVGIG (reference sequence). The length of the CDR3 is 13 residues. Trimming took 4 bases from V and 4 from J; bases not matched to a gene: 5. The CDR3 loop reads CAWIRQGFYGYTF. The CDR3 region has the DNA TGTGCCTGGATCAGACAGGGGTTCTATGGCTACACCTTC.

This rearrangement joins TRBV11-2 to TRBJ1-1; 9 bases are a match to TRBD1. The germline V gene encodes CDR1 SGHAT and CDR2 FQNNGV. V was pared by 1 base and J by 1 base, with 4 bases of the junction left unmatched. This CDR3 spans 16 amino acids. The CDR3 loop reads CASSLGRDRANTEAFF. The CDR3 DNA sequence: TGTGCCAGCAGCTTAGGTCGGGACAGGGCGAACACTGAAGCTTTCTTT.

The CDR3: CASSPPTAANVLTF. CDR3 in DNA: TGTGCCAGCTCACCACCGACAGCTGCCAACGTCCTGACTTTC. The V and J genes are TRBV18 and TRBJ2-6; maybe TRBD1 (5 bases). The CDR3 contains 14 residues. The germline V gene has CDR1 KGHSH and CDR2 LQKENI. Trimming left V 0 bases short and J 7 bases short, with 7 bases between.

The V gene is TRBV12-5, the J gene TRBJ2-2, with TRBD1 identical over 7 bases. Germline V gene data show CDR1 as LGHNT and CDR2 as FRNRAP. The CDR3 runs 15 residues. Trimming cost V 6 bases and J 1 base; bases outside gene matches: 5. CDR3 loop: CASGSWTGNTGELFF. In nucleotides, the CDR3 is TGTGCTAGTGGCTCTTGGACAGGGAACACCGGGGAGCTGTTTTTT.

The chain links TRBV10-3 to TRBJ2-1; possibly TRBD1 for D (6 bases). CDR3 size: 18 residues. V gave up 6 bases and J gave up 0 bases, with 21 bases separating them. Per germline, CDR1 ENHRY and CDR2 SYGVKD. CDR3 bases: TGTGCCATCAGCACGACAGGAGGCCCGCTCAGCTCCTACAATGAGCAGTTCTTC. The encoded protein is CAISTTGGPLSSYNEQFF.

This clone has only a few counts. As DNA, the CDR3 is TGTGCCAGCACCCCCGGGACAGGGCGGAACGAGCAGTACTTC. This gives the protein CASTPGTGRNEQYF. The J gene is TRBJ2-7, the V gene TRBV6-5, with TRBD1 matching over 9 bases. CDR3 length equals 14 residues. Germline V gene sequence: CDR1 MNHEY, CDR2 SVGAGI. Trimming cost V 7 bases and J 5 bases; bases outside gene matches: 9.

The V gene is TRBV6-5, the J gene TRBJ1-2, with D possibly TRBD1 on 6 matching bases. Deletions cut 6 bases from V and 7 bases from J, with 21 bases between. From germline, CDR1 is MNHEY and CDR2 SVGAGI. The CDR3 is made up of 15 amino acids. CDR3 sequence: CASSLGQSTFGGYTF. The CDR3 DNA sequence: TGTGCCAGCAGCCTCGGACAGAGCACTTTTGGTGGCTACACCTTC.

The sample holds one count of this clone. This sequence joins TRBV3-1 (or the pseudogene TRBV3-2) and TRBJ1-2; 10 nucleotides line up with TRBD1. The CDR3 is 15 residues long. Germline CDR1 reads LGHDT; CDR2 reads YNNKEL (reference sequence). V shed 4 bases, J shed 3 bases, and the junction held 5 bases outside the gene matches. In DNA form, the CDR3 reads TGTGCCAGCAGCCCGACAGGGGGCAGGTACTATGGCTACACCTTC. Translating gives CASSPTGGRYYGYTF.

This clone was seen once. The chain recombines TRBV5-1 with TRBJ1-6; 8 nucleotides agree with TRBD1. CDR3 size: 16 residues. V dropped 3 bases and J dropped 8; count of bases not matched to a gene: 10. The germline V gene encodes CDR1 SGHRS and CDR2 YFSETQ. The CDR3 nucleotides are TGCGCCAGCAGCTCAGCCGGGACAGGCCGACATTCACCCCTCCACTTT. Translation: CASSSAGTGRHSPLHF.

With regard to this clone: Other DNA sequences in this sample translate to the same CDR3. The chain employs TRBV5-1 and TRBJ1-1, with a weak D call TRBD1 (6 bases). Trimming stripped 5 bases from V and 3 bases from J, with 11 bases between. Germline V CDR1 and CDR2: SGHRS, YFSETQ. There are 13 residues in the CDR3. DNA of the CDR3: TGCGCCAGCAGTTCACAGGGAGACACTGAAGCTTTCTTT. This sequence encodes CASSSQGDTEAFF.

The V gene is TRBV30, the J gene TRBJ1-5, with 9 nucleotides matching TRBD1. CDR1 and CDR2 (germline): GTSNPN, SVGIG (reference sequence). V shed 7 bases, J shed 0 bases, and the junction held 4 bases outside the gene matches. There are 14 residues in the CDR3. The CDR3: CASGTGLSNQPQHF. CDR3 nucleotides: TGTGCCTCCGGGACAGGGCTTAGCAATCAGCCCCAGCATTTT.

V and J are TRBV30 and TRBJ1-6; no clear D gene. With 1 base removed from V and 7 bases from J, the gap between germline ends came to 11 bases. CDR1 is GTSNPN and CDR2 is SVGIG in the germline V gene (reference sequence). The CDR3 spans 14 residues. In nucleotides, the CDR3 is TGTGCCTGGAGTGCCTCGGTTTTGAATTCACCCCTCCACTTT. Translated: CAWSASVLNSPLHF.

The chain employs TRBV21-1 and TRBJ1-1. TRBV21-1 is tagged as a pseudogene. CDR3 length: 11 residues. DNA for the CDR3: TGTGCCAGCAGCAAATCGGGGAACGCTTTCTTT. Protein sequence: CASSKSGNAFF.

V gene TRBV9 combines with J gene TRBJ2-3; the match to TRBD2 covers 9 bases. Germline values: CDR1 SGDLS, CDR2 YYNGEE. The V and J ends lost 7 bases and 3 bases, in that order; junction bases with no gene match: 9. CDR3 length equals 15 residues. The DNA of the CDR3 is TGTGCCAGCGGTTATTCGGGACTAGCAACAGATACGCAGTATTTT. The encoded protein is CASGYSGLATDTQYF.

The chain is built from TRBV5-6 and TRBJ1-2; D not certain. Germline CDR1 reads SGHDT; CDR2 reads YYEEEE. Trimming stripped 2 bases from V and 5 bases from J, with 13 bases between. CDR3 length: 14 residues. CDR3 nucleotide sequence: TGTGCCAGCAGCTTCAGGTGGGGAGGTTATGGCTACACCTTC. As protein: CASSFRWGGYGYTF.

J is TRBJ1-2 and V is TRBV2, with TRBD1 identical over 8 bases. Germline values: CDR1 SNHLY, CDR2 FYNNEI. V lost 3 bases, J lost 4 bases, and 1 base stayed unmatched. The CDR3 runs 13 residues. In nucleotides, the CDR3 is TGTGCCAGCAGTGACGGACAGGGCTATGGCTACACCTTC. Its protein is CASSDGQGYGYTF. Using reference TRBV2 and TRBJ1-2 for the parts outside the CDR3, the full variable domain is EPEVTQTPSHQVTQMGQEVILRCVPISNHLYFYWYRQILGQKVEFLVSFYNNEISEKSEIFDDQFSVERPDGSNFTLKIRSTKLEDSAMYFCASSDGQGYGYTFGSGTRLTVV.